This record covers a single T cell receptor (beta chain). There are a few counts of this clonotype. Its antigen is still unknown. Nothing much larger sits one base from this clone, and base qualities are not available. Graves' hyperthyroidism was defined as stable when no progression to ophthalmopathy occurred over 18 months of follow-up. Hyperthyroidism patients were newly diagnosed, with disease duration under 2 months, and aged 18 to 65 years. Patients with uncontrolled infections, other autoimmune diseases, pregnancy or lactation were excluded. Diagnoses relied on clinical symptoms, serum thyroxine and TRAb, thyroid ultrasound and orbital computed tomography. PBMCs were separated from 7.5 to 10 ml of fresh peripheral blood using Ficoll-Paque density gradient centrifugation. Total RNA was extracted with Trizol reagent, and quality was checked on an Agilent 2100 Bioanalyzer. These data are taken from a study of T cells in Graves' hyperthyroidism and ophthalmopathy (dated 2019 in TCRdb). Turning to the overall study: Peripheral blood samples were taken at the time of initial diagnosis, prior to any treatment. A discovery cohort of around 98 patients, 43 with Graves' ophthalmopathy and approximately 55 with stable Graves' hyperthyroidism, was used to find distinguishing TCR V-J signatures. Whether ophthalmopathy could be predicted prospectively was tested in an independent validation cohort made up of under 20 hyperthyroidism patients plus 17 patients who later progressed to ophthalmopathy. For training and testing, the approximately 97 patients in the discovery cohort were randomly divided in a 7:3 ratio. The study also compared thyroid tissue and blood T-cell repertoires from several Graves' hyperthyroidism patients. After sampling, hyperthyroidism patients received methimazole starting at 30 mg daily, and ophthalmopathy patients received high-dose intravenous methylprednisolone. The paper reports TCR Vbeta CDR3 sequencing of about 140 peripheral blood samples: approximately 41 ophthalmopathy, under 80 hyperthyroidism and 17 progressor patients.

The TCR beta CDR3 regions were amplified from RNA transcripts. The first round of RT-PCR for the TCR CDR3 was performed with the HTBI primer set and the Qiagen OneStep RT-PCR kit. Libraries were constructed in a second round of multiplex PCR, after which size selection and purification were carried out. Paired-end sequencing of the libraries was performed with 100 bp reads on an Illumina HiSeq2000. In the paper's pipeline: Raw data were processed with SOAPnuke, discarding reads with adapters, uncalled bases, mean Phred below 15, or no exact constant-primer or identifier match. COPE v1.2.5 was used to merge high-quality paired reads, and clonotypes were defined as unique nucleotide sequences. MiTCR v1.1 was used to align the clonotypes against IMGT TRBV, TRBD and TRBJ reference segments. The analysis included only V-J combinations with a frequency above 0.0001, which together covered 99.2% of the repertoires. A TCS score was defined as the ratio between F50 (clonal expansion) and ExV (chaos), using BLOSUM62-based TCRdist between CDR3 peptides within each V-J. Welch's t-statistics and random forest reduced roughly 500 V-J features to 13, which were used in a naive Bayes classifier (R e1071). In TCRdb, the public reads were trimmed at Q25 with fastp and aligned with MiXCR, with productive beta chains retained. Every CDR3 protein is listed once, alongside the most common genes and DNA of its rows. For this entry, the V and J calls and clone size follow TCRdb and not the study's own pipeline. The sample table shows roughly 400,000 distinct CDR3 sequences, and around a quarter are seen once. 73% of the sample lies in the top ten.

Overall study outcomes, separate from this receptor: A 13 V-J signature model separated ophthalmopathy from stable hyperthyroidism, with over 85% sensitivity and about 81% specificity in cross-validation and 80%/75% in testing. Blood samples also contained most of the expanded thyroid clonotypes (frequency above 0.001), which suggests that blood repertoires may reflect thyroid immune responses. In validation, the model predicted progression to ophthalmopathy a median of about 6.5 months before onset, with roughly 71% sensitivity and 72.22% specificity. No statistical method was used to fix the sample size in advance, and group allocation was not hidden from the investigators.

Looking up the germline V gene yields CDR1 KGHDR and CDR2 SFDVKD. Cut back by 3 bases and 4 bases, the V and J ends lie 12 bases apart. Measured from the cysteine to the phenylalanine, the CDR3 is 15 residues long. Here the CDR3 DNA is all that survives: 45 bases in frame from base 1. This sequence uses TRBV24-1 and TRBJ1-3; TRBD1 might be the D gene, on 5 matching bases. The sample consisted of blood. The receptor comes from a man aged 45-65 years with Graves' hyperthyroidism. The DNA sequence is as follows: TGTGCCACCAGTGATGCTACAGGTGCCGGAAACACCATATATTTT. The translation is CATSDATGAGNTIYF.